A selection of T cell receptor beta chains follows, all from one sample in a study of blood T cell repertoires in COVID-19. Generated by immunoSEQ multiplex PCR, the TCRdb table keeps only in-frame clones and is missing some. The sample carries about 370,000 clones, around 89% recorded once. Source material: peripheral blood. These receptors were collected from a woman in her 30s with COVID-19, enrolled during active disease. Both conserved end residues are part of each CDR3. The order of the fields is V gene, J gene, clone size, D gene, CDR3 protein, CDR3 DNA. A D gene is named only where the DNA matches it firmly. Where a row states a size, it is once, few, many or the class of an expanded clone; other rows omit it.

>TRBV4-3|TRBJ2-5|once|.
CASSWGRETQYF
TGCGCCAGCAGCTGGGGGCGAGAGACCCAGTACTTC
>TRBV30|TRBJ1-4|.|.
CAWTWGPGEKLFF
TGTGCCTGGACGTGGGGGCCCGGCGAAAAACTGTTTTTT
>TRBV6-5|TRBJ1-2|.|.
CASSDPGISYGYTF
TGTGCCAGCAGCGACCCCGGGATTTCCTATGGCTACACCTTC
>TRBV15|TRBJ2-4|.|.
CATMVGTGGIQYF
TGTGCCACCATGGTCGGCACCGGAGGCATTCAGTACTTC
>TRBV28|TRBJ2-6|.|.
CASSSSGPGANVLTF
TGTGCCAGCAGTTCGTCAGGGCCTGGGGCCAACGTCCTGACTTTC
>TRBV11-2|TRBJ2-5|once|TRBD1
CASSLGTGYGETQYF
TGTGCCAGCAGCTTAGGGACAGGGTACGGGGAGACCCAGTACTTC
>TRBV5-1|TRBJ2-3|.|.
CASSGHPGSTDTQYF
TGCGCCAGCAGCGGCCACCCAGGCAGCACAGATACGCAGTATTTT
>TRBV14|TRBJ1-6|.|TRBD1
CASSPGGRSPLHF
TGTGCCAGCAGCCCAGGGGGGCGTTCACCCCTCCACTTT
>TRBV5-4|TRBJ2-7|.|.
CASSTAGEPYDEQYF
TGTGCCAGCAGCACAGCAGGGGAACCTTACGACGAGCAGTACTTC
>TRBV19|TRBJ1-2|.|.
CATLWGRANRYTF
TGTGCCACCCTGTGGGGGCGGGCTAATCGCTACACCTTC
>TRBV7-2|TRBJ2-1|.|TRBD2
CASSPRTSGGTTYNEQFF
TGTGCCAGCAGTCCACGGACTAGCGGGGGGACCACCTACAATGAGCAGTTCTTC
>TRBV6-6|TRBJ2-3|.|TRBD2
CASSHLPSGEGTDTQYF
TGTGCCAGCAGTCACCTACCTAGCGGGGAGGGCACAGATACGCAGTATTTT
>TRBV19|TRBJ1-5|once|TRBD1
CASKDRGPGNQPQHF
TGTGCCAGTAAGGACAGGGGGCCAGGAAATCAGCCCCAGCATTTT
>TRBV27|TRBJ1-6|.|.
CASSPRGGAPPLHF
TGTGCCAGCAGTCCTCGGGGGGGAGCTCCACCCCTCCACTTT
>TRBV5-1|TRBJ1-1|once|TRBD1
CASSLRQGMGTEAFF
TGCGCCAGCAGCTTAAGACAGGGAATGGGCACTGAAGCTTTCTTT
>TRBV5-4|TRBJ1-1|.|.
CASSLSLVDTEAFF
TGTGCCAGCAGCTTGTCCCTAGTGGACACTGAAGCTTTCTTT
>TRBV6-5|TRBJ2-1|.|TRBD1
CASSTRTGGNNEQFF
TGTGCCAGCAGTACCCGGACAGGGGGAAACAATGAGCAGTTCTTC
>TRBV28|TRBJ2-1|.|TRBD2
CASSLPTSGWNNEQFF
TGTGCCAGCAGTTTACCGACTAGCGGATGGAACAATGAGCAGTTCTTC
>TRBV19|TRBJ2-1|.|.
CATGTQSSYNEQFF
TGTGCGACGGGAACTCAGAGCTCCTACAATGAGCAGTTCTTC
>TRBV12-3/TRBV12-4|TRBJ2-7|.|TRBD1
CASSRGRYEQYF
TGTGCCAGCAGCAGGGGGCGTTACGAGCAGTACTTC
>TRBV3-1/TRBV3-2|TRBJ1-4|.|.
CASSQVGVATNEKLFF
TGTGCCAGCAGCCAAGTAGGGGTAGCAACTAATGAAAAACTGTTTTTT
>TRBV3-1/TRBV3-2|TRBJ1-1|.|.
CASSPRPGWGTEAFF
TGTGCCAGCAGCCCCAGGCCGGGGTGGGGCACTGAAGCTTTCTTT
>TRBV29-1|TRBJ2-7|.|.
CSVERPDRRGSYEQYF
TGCAGCGTTGAAAGGCCGGATAGGCGGGGCTCCTACGAGCAGTACTTC
>TRBV29-1|TRBJ2-5|.|.
CSVGPKVGAGQETQYF
TGCAGCGTTGGCCCCAAAGTGGGGGCGGGCCAAGAGACCCAGTACTTC
>TRBV7-2|TRBJ2-1|once|TRBD2
CASSSHSGGDNEQFF
TGTGCCAGCAGCTCACATAGCGGGGGGGACAATGAGCAGTTCTTC
>TRBV5-1|TRBJ2-5|.|.
CASSPPLAGNQETQYF
TGCGCCAGCAGCCCACCCTTGGCGGGTAACCAAGAGACCCAGTACTTC
>TRBV27|TRBJ2-2|.|.
CASSPVLEFGNTGELFF
TGTGCCAGCAGTCCCGTATTGGAGTTCGGGAACACCGGGGAGCTGTTTTTT
>TRBV28|TRBJ2-7|once|TRBD2
CASSLYAGGEQYF
TGTGCCAGCAGTCTGTATGCGGGGGGCGAGCAGTACTTC
>TRBV2|TRBJ2-2|.|.
CASSLGGTGELFF
TGTGCCAGCAGCTTAGGGGGAACCGGGGAGCTGTTTTTT
>TRBV6-2/TRBV6-3|TRBJ1-1|.|TRBD1
CASSYVGTGLTEAFF
TGTGCCAGCAGTTACGTCGGGACAGGGCTTACTGAAGCTTTCTTT
>TRBV11-2|TRBJ2-1|.|.
CASSLHYQGYNEQFF
TGTGCCAGCAGCTTGCATTATCAGGGATACAATGAGCAGTTCTTC
>TRBV19|TRBJ2-1|.|.
CASSIDGGLVF
TGTGCCAGTAGTATAGACGGGGGTTTGGTCTTC
>TRBV2|TRBJ1-1|.|.
CASRIFGGGNTEAFF
TGTGCCAGCAGGATATTTGGGGGGGGGAACACTGAAGCTTTCTTT
>TRBV2|TRBJ1-5|.|.
CASSDGGGKPQHF
TGTGCCAGCAGTGACGGGGGAGGGAAGCCCCAGCATTTT
>TRBV5-1|TRBJ1-4|.|.
CASSLDPGRYEKLFF
TGCGCCAGCAGCTTGGACCCAGGAAGGTATGAAAAACTGTTTTTT
>TRBV2|TRBJ2-5|once|TRBD1
CASSEATRTGKYKETQYF
TGTGCCAGCAGTGAAGCGACACGGACAGGAAAATACAAAGAGACCCAGTACTTC
>TRBV18|TRBJ1-1|.|TRBD1
CASSPRGGQGNTEAFF
TGTGCCAGCTCACCACGGGGAGGACAGGGGAACACTGAAGCTTTCTTT
>TRBV6-5|TRBJ1-5|.|.
CASSPGGDSNQPQHF
TGTGCCAGCAGCCCGGGGGGAGATAGCAATCAGCCCCAGCATTTT
>TRBV19|TRBJ1-4|.|TRBD1
CASRFSRDRVRKLFF
TGTGCCAGTAGATTCTCCCGGGACAGGGTCCGAAAACTGTTTTTT
>TRBV20-1|TRBJ1-2|.|.
CSARDHTGYTF
TGCAGTGCTAGAGATCACACCGGCTACACCTTC